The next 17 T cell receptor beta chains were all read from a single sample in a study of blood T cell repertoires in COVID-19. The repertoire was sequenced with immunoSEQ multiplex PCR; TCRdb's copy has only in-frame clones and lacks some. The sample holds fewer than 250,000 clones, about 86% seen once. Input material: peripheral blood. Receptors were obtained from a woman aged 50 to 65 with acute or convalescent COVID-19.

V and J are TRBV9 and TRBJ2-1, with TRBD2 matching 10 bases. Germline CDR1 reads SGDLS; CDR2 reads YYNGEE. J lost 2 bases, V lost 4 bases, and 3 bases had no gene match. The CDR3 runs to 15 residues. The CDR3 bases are TGTGCCAGCAGCCTAACTAGCGGGACCTACAATGAGCAGTTCTTC. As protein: CASSLTSGTYNEQFF.

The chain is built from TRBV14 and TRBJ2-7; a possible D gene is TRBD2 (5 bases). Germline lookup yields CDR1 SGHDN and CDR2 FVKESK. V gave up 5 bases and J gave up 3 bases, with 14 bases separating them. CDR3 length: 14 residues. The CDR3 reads CASSKETTYYEQYF. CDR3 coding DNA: TGTGCCAGCAGCAAGGAGACTACTTACTACGAGCAGTACTTC.

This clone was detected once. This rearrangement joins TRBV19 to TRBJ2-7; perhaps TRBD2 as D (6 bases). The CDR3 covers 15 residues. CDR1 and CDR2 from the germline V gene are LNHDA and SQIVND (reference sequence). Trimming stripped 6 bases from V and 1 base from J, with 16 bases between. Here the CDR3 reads CASSPGTHESYEQYF. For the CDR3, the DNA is TGTGCCAGTAGCCCCGGGACTCACGAATCCTACGAGCAGTACTTC.

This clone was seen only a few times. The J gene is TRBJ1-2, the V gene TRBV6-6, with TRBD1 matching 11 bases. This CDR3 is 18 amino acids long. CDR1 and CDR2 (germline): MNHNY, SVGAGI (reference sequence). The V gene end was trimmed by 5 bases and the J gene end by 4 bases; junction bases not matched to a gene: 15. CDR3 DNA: TGTGCCAGCAGTCACGAGGGATCGGGACAGGGGGGACCCTATGGCTACACCTTC. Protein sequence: CASSHEGSGQGGPYGYTF.

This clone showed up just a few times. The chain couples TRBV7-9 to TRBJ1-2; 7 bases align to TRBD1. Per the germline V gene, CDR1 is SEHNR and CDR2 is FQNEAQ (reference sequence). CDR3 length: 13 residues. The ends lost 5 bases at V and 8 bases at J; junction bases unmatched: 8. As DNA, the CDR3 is TGTGCCAGCAGCCCTGACAGGGCGGGGGGCTACACCTTC. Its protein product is CASSPDRAGGYTF.

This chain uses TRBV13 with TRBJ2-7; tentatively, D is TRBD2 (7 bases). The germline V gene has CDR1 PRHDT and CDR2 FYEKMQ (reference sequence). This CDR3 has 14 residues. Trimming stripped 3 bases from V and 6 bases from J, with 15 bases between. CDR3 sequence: CASSLGTGGREQYF. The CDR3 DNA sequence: TGTGCCAGCAGCTTGGGGACGGGGGGCCGCGAGCAGTACTTC.

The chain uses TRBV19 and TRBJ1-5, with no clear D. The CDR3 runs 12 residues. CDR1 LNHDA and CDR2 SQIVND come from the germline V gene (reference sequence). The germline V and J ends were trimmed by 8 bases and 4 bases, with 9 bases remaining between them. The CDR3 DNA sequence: TGTGCCAGTCGTGCAGGAAATCAGCCCCAGCATTTT. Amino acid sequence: CASRAGNQPQHF.

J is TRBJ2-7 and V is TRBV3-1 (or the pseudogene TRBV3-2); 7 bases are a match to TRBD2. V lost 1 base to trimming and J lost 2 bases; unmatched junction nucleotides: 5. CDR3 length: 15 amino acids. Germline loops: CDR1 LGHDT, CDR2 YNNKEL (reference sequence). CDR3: CASSQVNAGAYEQYF. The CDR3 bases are TGTGCCAGCAGCCAAGTAAATGCGGGGGCCTACGAGCAGTACTTC.

CDR3 in DNA: TGTGCCACCAGTGAGGGCTGGGCTTCTAGCCGAAGCTCCTACAATGAGCAGTTCTTC. This sequence encodes CATSEGWASSRSSYNEQFF. The rearrangement links TRBV24-1 to TRBJ2-1; possible D gene TRBD2, 5 bases. There are 19 residues in the CDR3. The V gene's germline CDR1 is KGHDR and CDR2 SFDVKD. V was shortened by 4 bases and J by 0 bases, with 21 bases between the two germline ends.

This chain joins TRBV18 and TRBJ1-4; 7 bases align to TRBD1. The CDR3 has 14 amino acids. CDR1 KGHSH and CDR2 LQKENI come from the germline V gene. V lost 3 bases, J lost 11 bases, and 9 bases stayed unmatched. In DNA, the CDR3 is TGTGCCAGCTCACCGGGACAGCCTCCGGGGAAACTGTTTTTT. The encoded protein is CASSPGQPPGKLFF.

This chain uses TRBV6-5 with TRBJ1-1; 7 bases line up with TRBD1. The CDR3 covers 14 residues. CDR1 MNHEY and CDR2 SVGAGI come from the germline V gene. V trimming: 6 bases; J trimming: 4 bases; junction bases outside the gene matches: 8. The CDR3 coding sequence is TGTGCCAGCAGGGAGACAGGGCGACGCACTGAAGCTTTCTTT. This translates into CASRETGRRTEAFF.

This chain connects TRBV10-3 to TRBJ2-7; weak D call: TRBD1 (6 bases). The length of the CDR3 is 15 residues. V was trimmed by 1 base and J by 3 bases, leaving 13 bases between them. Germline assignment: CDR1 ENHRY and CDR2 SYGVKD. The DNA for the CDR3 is TGTGCCATCAGTGAGTTCAGACAGGTTGACTACGAGCAGTACTTC. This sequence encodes CAISEFRQVDYEQYF.

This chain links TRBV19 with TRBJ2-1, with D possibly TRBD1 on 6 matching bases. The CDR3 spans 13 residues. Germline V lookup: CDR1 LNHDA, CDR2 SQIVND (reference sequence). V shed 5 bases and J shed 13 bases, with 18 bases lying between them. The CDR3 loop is CASSQGKFSVQFF. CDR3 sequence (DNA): TGTGCCAGTAGTCAGGGGAAGTTCAGTGTTCAGTTCTTC.

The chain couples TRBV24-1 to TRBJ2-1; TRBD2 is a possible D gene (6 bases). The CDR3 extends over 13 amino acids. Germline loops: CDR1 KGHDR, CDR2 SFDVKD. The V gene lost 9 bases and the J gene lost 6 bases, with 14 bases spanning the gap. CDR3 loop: CATRDSLANEQFF. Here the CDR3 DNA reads TGTGCCACCCGGGACTCCTTAGCCAATGAGCAGTTCTTC.

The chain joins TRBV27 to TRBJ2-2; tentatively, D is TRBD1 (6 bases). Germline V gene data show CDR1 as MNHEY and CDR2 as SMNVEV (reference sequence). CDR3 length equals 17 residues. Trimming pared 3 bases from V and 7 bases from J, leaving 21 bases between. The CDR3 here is CASSFSPYRAVDGELFF. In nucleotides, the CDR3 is TGTGCCAGCAGTTTTAGTCCGTACAGGGCCGTTGACGGGGAGCTGTTTTTT.

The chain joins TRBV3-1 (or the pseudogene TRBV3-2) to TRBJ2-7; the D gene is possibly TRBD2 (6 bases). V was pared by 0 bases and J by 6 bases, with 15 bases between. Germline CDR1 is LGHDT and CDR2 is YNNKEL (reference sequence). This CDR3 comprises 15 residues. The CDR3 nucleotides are TGTGCCAGCAGCCAAGATTGGGCGGGAAGGAGCGAGCAGTACTTC. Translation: CASSQDWAGRSEQYF.

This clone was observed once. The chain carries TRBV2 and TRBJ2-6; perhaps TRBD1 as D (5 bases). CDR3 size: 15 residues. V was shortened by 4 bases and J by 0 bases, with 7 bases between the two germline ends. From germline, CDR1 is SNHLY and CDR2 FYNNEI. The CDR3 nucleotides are TGTGCCAGCAGTGGACAGTCCTCTGGGGCCAACGTCCTGACTTTC. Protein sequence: CASSGQSSGANVLTF.